The 12 T cell receptor beta chains given below trace back to one sample, sequenced in a study of vaccination effects on CD4 cells after COVID-19. Which antigens these TCRs recognize remains unknown. Measured with immunoSEQ multiplex PCR; TCRdb has only the in-frame clones, and not every one. In the table there are approximately 60,000 clones, about 69% of which are singletons. Researchers isolated CD4+ T cells once roughly ten days of culture had elapsed. This specimen consisted of CD4+ T cells from PBMCs cultured without peptide, obtained before COVID-19 vaccination. The receptors here all came from a human donor who had a prior SARS-CoV-2 infection.

This chain links TRBV5-4 with TRBJ2-1; D not resolved. Trimming stripped 5 bases from V and 4 bases from J, with 13 bases between. CDR1 and CDR2 from the germline V gene are SGHNT and YYREEE (reference sequence). The CDR3 totals 14 residues. The CDR3 loop is CASSGDRSYNEQFF. Written as DNA, the CDR3 is TGTGCCAGCAGTGGAGACCGCTCTTACAATGAGCAGTTCTTC.

The chain joins TRBV5-1 to TRBJ1-6; D is undetermined. The V gene's germline CDR1 is SGHRS and CDR2 YFSETQ. Trimming removed 0 bases at V and 7 bases at J, with 5 bases between. The CDR3 totals 13 residues. CDR3 in amino acids: CASSLAENSPLHF. In DNA, the CDR3 is TGCGCCAGCAGCTTGGCCGAGAATTCACCCCTCCACTTT.

This clone showed up just a few times. The chain employs TRBV30 and TRBJ2-7; D is uncertain. The CDR3 extends over 13 amino acids. Deletions cut 3 bases from V and 9 bases from J, with 18 bases between. Germline V gives CDR1 GTSNPN, CDR2 SVGIG (reference sequence). CDR3 DNA sequence: TGTGCCTGGAGCCCGTCCGCGGCCCCTGGGCAGTACTTC. It specifies CAWSPSAAPGQYF.

The chain uses TRBV5-1 and TRBJ2-7; no definite D call. The CDR3 consists of 13 residues. Germline V lookup: CDR1 SGHRS, CDR2 YFSETQ. Trimming cost V 4 bases and J 0 bases, with 8 bases left between them. The CDR3 region has the DNA TGCGCCAGCAGCCAACCGGCCTCCTACGAGCAGTACTTC. Residues: CASSQPASYEQYF.

This chain joins TRBV6-5 and TRBJ2-5; D possibly matches TRBD1 or TRBD2 (5 bases each). The germline gives CDR1 MNHEY, CDR2 SVGAGI. The CDR3 sequence is 14 residues long. Trimming shortened V by 2 bases and J by 5 bases, and 12 bases separated the two germline ends. CDR3: CASSYRPWGETQYF. Written as DNA, the CDR3 is TGTGCCAGCAGTTACCGGCCTTGGGGGGAGACCCAGTACTTC.

This sequence joins TRBV6-5 and TRBJ1-4; D is ambiguous. The germline gives CDR1 MNHEY, CDR2 SVGAGI. The V gene lost 4 bases and the J gene lost 8 bases, with 11 bases spanning the gap. CDR3 length: 13 residues. The DNA of the CDR3 is TGTGCCAGCAGTTTGGGGAAGACGGAAAAACTGTTTTTT. The encoded protein is CASSLGKTEKLFF.

The chain uses TRBV5-1 and TRBJ2-1, with TRBD2 matching over 8 bases. CDR1 and CDR2 from the germline V gene are SGHRS and YFSETQ. Trimming took 4 bases from V and 5 from J; bases not matched to a gene: 5. The CDR3 runs 14 residues. This CDR3 is CASSPGLGDNEQFF. The CDR3 bases are TGCGCCAGCAGCCCGGGACTAGGAGACAATGAGCAGTTCTTC.

This chain joins TRBV3-1 (or the pseudogene TRBV3-2) and TRBJ1-2, with D unclear. Germline lookup yields CDR1 LGHDT and CDR2 YNNKEL (reference sequence). This CDR3 spans 16 amino acids. The V end was cut by 5 bases, the J end by 4 bases, with 20 bases between. The CDR3 coding sequence is TGTGCCAGCAGCGCCTCCTCAGGCGTCCTTAGCTATGGCTACACCTTC. Translating it yields CASSASSGVLSYGYTF.

This clone has more than one count but fewer than ten. The chain couples TRBV5-5 to TRBJ1-4; no definite D call. Looked up from germline, CDR1 is SGHKS and CDR2 is YYEKEE (reference sequence). The CDR3 has 13 amino acids. V lost 0 bases and J lost 8, with 8 bases in between. The CDR3 sequence is CASSLGPEEKLFF. As DNA, the CDR3 is TGTGCCAGCAGCTTGGGTCCAGAGGAAAAACTGTTTTTT. Drawing the rest from reference TRBV5-5 and TRBJ1-4, the complete variable domain is DAGVTQSPTHLIKTRGQQVTLRCSPISGHKSVSWYQQVLGQGPQFIFQYYEKEERGRGNFPDRFSARQFPNYSSELNVNALLLGDSALYLCASSLGPEEKLFFGSGTQLSVL.

The chain has TRBV14 and TRBJ2-3; TRBD1 is a possible D gene (5 bases). The germline V gene encodes CDR1 SGHDN and CDR2 FVKESK. The V and J ends lost 1 base and 2 bases respectively, with 16 bases between them. This CDR3 contains 17 residues. In nucleotides, the CDR3 is TGTGCCAGCAGCCAAGTCCACAGGTGGGGCTACACAGATACGCAGTATTTT. It translates to CASSQVHRWGYTDTQYF.

J is TRBJ2-7 and V is TRBV27, with TRBD2 as a possible D gene (6 bases). The V and J ends lost 0 bases and 2 bases respectively, with 11 bases between them. Per the germline V gene, CDR1 is MNHEY and CDR2 is SMNVEV (reference sequence). The CDR3 sequence is 15 residues long. The CDR3 DNA sequence: TGTGCCAGCAGTTTATCTGTCGGGGGAACCTACGAGCAGTACTTC. It is translated as CASSLSVGGTYEQYF.

This chain joins TRBV13 and TRBJ2-7; D tentatively fits TRBD1 or TRBD2 (5 bases each). This CDR3 region has 15 residues. In germline, CDR1 is PRHDT, CDR2 FYEKMQ (reference sequence). Trimming removed 5 bases at V and 2 bases at J, with 16 bases between. The CDR3 reads CASSATGERAYEQYF. The CDR3, as DNA: TGTGCCAGCAGCGCAACAGGTGAGAGGGCCTACGAGCAGTACTTC. Full variable domain (outside the CDR3, taken from reference TRBV13 and TRBJ2-7): AAGVIQSPRHLIKEKRETATLKCYPIPRHDTVYWYQQGPGQDPQFLISFYEKMQSDKGSIPDRFSAQQFSDYHSELNMSSLELGDSALYFCASSATGERAYEQYFGPGTRLTVT.